This T cell receptor beta chain was obtained from a study of CD8+ T cells in alopecia areata. Overall study context: A 6-month off-drug phase came after tofacitinib, which had lasted 6 to 18 months.

Study conclusions and caveats: Higher clonality was seen in lesional scalp than in normal scalp, especially in alopecia totalis/universalis. Possibly because of HLA-related factors, TCR sharing was less clear across patients than in mice.

Concerning this clone itself: Antigen unknown.

Looked up from germline, CDR1 is SGHRS and CDR2 is YFSETQ. The CDR3 has 14 amino acids. V gave up 0 bases and J gave up 6 bases; unmatched junction bases: 3. cDNA serving as the sequencing template came from extracted, reverse transcribed RNA. TCRdb's table, derived via immunoSEQ multiplex PCR, lists solely in-frame clones and lacks some. The sample lists about 97,000 clones, roughly two fifths occurring once. This chain connects TRBV5-1 to TRBJ2-7; the match to TRBD2 covers 10 bases. This TCR derives from a human donor with alopecia areata. Source material: CD4+ T cells sorted from blood. The CDR3 is CASSLELAGLEQYF. The CDR3, as DNA: TGCGCCAGCAGCTTGGAACTAGCGGGACTCGAGCAGTACTTC.